This T cell receptor (beta chain) appears in the sequencing data of a study of shared clonotypes between healthy human individuals. Study conclusions and caveats: The study generally estimated greater richness for naive than memory subsets.

This table comes from immunoSEQ multiplex PCR, and its TCRdb copy is limited to in-frame clones, with some not included. This table holds approximately 2.5 million clones, 90% to 95% found once. The CDR3 runs to 15 residues. V gave up 7 bases and J gave up 0 bases, with 14 bases separating them. CDR1 and CDR2 (germline): LNHDA, SQIVND (reference sequence). Comments on this clone: Its antigen is currently unknown.

V usage is TRBV19 and J usage is TRBJ2-3; no clear D. The sample taken for sequencing was naive CD4+ T cells from PBMCs. The sample's subset: CD45RA+ positively selected. The TCR was taken from a man between 18 and 29 years old in good health. Some clones in this sample may be carry-over from other donors' samples. The DNA for the CDR3 is TGTGCCAGTAAAAACAGACCTTCTAGCACAGATACGCAGTATTTT. Its translation is CASKNRPSSTDTQYF.